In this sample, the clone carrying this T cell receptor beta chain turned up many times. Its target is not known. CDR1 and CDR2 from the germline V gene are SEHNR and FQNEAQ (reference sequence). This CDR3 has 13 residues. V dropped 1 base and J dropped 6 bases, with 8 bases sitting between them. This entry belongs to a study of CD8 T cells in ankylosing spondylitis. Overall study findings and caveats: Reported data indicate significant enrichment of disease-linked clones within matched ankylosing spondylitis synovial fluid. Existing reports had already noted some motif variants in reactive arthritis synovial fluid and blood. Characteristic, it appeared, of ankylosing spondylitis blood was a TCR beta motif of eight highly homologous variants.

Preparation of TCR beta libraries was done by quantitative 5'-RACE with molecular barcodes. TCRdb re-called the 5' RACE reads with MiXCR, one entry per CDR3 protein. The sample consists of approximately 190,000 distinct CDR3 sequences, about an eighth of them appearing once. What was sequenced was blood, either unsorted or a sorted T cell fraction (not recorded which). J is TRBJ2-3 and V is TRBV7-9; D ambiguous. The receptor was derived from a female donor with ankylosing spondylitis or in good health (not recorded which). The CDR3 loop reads CASSLDGFDTQYF. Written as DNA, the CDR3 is TGTGCCAGCAGCTTAGATGGATTTGATACGCAGTATTTT.